These 3 T cell receptor beta chains were all obtained from the same sample, sequenced in a study of identical twins. One entry per CDR3 protein results from TCRdb running MiXCR on the 5' RACE reads. The table records approximately 700,000 distinct CDR3 sequences, over 15% of them present only once. The same data also contributed to another study, on T cells expressing NK-cell markers.

The sample comprised PBMCs. The receptors come from a woman aged 18-29 years in good health.

In this sample, this clonotype turned up a few times. The chain joins TRBV20-1 to TRBJ2-3, with 9 bases lining up with TRBD2. V was pared by 3 bases and J by 4 bases, with 5 bases of the junction left unmatched. From germline, CDR1 is DFQATT and CDR2 SNEGSKA (reference sequence). The CDR3 is 14 amino acids. DNA for the CDR3: TGCAGTGCTAGTTTAGCGGGAGTCTCAGATACGCAGTATTTT. Translated: CSASLAGVSDTQYF.

This chain joins TRBV2 and TRBJ2-5, with D perhaps TRBD1 (5 bases). The CDR3 is 12 residues long. Between the trimmed V and J ends, which lost 4 bases and 7 bases, there was a span of 10 bases. The germline V gene has CDR1 SNHLY and CDR2 FYNNEI. The chain's CDR3 is CASSGQGRTQYF. The CDR3 region has the DNA TGTGCCAGCAGTGGGCAGGGTCGGACCCAGTACTTC.

The CDR3 protein is CAWSFGGSSYEQYF. The CDR3 nucleotides read TGTGCCTGGAGCTTCGGCGGTAGCTCCTACGAGCAGTACTTC. The chain combines TRBV30 with TRBJ2-7; no clear D gene. CDR1 is GTSNPN, CDR2 SVGIG, per germline (reference sequence). Between the trimmed V and J ends, which lost 3 bases and 0 bases, there was a span of 12 bases. CDR3 length equals 14 residues.